These T cell receptor beta chains were read from a single sample in a study of T cell repertoires in cytomegalovirus infection. TCRdb re-called the reads with MiXCR, one entry per CDR3 protein. The table records fewer than 1,000,000 distinct CDR3 sequences, around 32% of them present only once. The antigens these receptors bind are not known. Sequencing was performed on cultured CD8+ T cells from PBMCs, taken from culture after CMV antigen stimulation. The receptors shown here come from a human donor in good health (CMV status not recorded). Some clones in this sample may be carry-over from other donors' samples. The CDR3 runs from the conserved cysteine through the conserved F or W. The D gene is left open where the match is weak. Expanded clones are given a class, and other clones once, few, many or no size at all.

-,TRBV10-3,TRBJ1-2,-,CAISEQVGTQPTTYGYTF,TGTGCCATCAGTGAGCAAGTCGGGACCCAACCCACTACCTATGGCTACACCTTC
-,TRBV29-1,TRBJ2-5,TRBD2,CSVDGRGGQETQYF,TGCAGCGTTGATGGGCGGGGGGGCCAAGAGACCCAGTACTTC
-,TRBV5-4,TRBJ2-3,-,CASSRGRNTDTQYF,TGTGCCAGCAGCCGGGGACGGAACACAGATACGCAGTATTTT
few,TRBV9,TRBJ2-1,-,CASSVAQDIHEQFF,TGTGCCAGCAGCGTAGCCCAAGATATCCATGAGCAGTTCTTC
-,TRBV2,TRBJ2-2,-,CASSEGGAGTGELFF,TGTGCCAGCAGTGAAGGGGGGGCCGGGACCGGGGAGCTGTTTTTT
few,TRBV12-3/TRBV12-4,TRBJ2-7,TRBD1,CASTRDRVHEQYF,TGTGCCAGCACCAGGGACAGGGTCCACGAGCAGTACTTC
many,TRBV7-9,TRBJ1-3,-,CASSLEGLVRTIYF,TGTGCCAGCAGCTTAGAAGGACTGGTACGGACCATATATTTT
-,TRBV19,TRBJ2-2,-,CASSPVGATGELFF,TGTGCCAGTAGTCCCGTCGGGGCCACCGGGGAGCTGTTTTTT
few,TRBV5-1,TRBJ1-3,-,CASSLGPIFDASGNTIYF,TGCGCCAGCAGCTTGGGACCTATATTCGACGCTTCTGGAAACACCATATATTTT
once,TRBV27,TRBJ1-6,-,CASSFGSRRNNSSLHF,TGTGCCAGCAGTTTTGGTTCTCGGCGGAATAATTCATCCCTCCACTTT
-,TRBV12-3/TRBV12-4,TRBJ1-2,-,CASTPGPANYGYTF,TGTGCCAGCACCCCGGGTCCGGCTAACTATGGCTACACCTTC
-,TRBV6-6,TRBJ1-6,TRBD1,CASRTEGAGNSPLHF,TGTGCCAGCAGAACCGAGGGGGCCGGTAATTCACCCCTCCACTTT
-,TRBV19,TRBJ1-2,-,CASGPGHTYGYTF,TGTGCCAGTGGCCCGGGACACACCTATGGCTACACCTTC
-,TRBV2,TRBJ1-6,-,CASSYTSSYNSPLHF,TGTGCCAGTAGTTACACGAGCTCCTATAATTCACCCCTCCACTTT
many,TRBV7-8,TRBJ2-1,TRBD1,CASSFPRGQEGTYNEQFF,TGTGCCAGCAGCTTCCCTCGGGGACAGGAAGGGACCTACAATGAGCAGTTCTTC
few,TRBV20-1,TRBJ1-2,-,CRGFQTVPYGYTF,TGCAGGGGTTTTCAGACAGTCCCCTATGGCTACACCTTC
few,TRBV5-5,TRBJ2-7,-,CASSIKSSYEQYF,TGTGCCAGCAGCATCAAGAGCTCCTACGAGCAGTACTTC
-,TRBV20-1,TRBJ1-1,-,CSASPGARNTEAFF,TGCAGTGCTAGTCCGGGAGCCCGGAACACTGAAGCTTTCTTT
many,TRBV6-1,TRBJ1-5,-,CASRETQPQHF,TGTGCCAGCAGGGAAACACAGCCCCAGCATTTT
few,TRBV12-3/TRBV12-4,TRBJ2-3,-,CASSPGPGSTDTQYF,TGTGCCAGCAGTCCGGGTCCAGGATCCACAGATACGCAGTATTTT
-,TRBV6-2/TRBV6-3,TRBJ1-5,TRBD1,CASSPARTGGNQPQHF,TGTGCCAGCAGTCCTGCCCGGACAGGGGGCAATCAGCCCCAGCATTTT
many,TRBV7-6,TRBJ2-7,-,CASSHERGHTYEQYF,TGTGCCAGCAGTCATGAGCGGGGACACACCTACGAGCAGTACTTC
once,TRBV12-3/TRBV12-4,TRBJ2-3,TRBD2,CASAEIAGDGTQYF,TGTGCCAGCGCTGAAATAGCGGGGGACGGTACGCAGTATTTT
few,TRBV12-3/TRBV12-4,TRBJ2-3,-,CASSISGIDTQYF,TGTGCCAGCAGTATTAGCGGAATAGATACGCAGTATTTT
-,TRBV7-9,TRBJ1-1,-,CASKGLAEAFF,TGTGCCAGCAAGGGGCTCGCTGAAGCTTTCTTT
few,TRBV7-6,TRBJ2-7,TRBD2,CASSPGLAGIEYEQYF,TGTGCCAGCAGCCCGGGACTAGCGGGGATTGAGTACGAGCAGTACTTC
few,TRBV6-5,TRBJ2-1,TRBD2,CASSSRAAGPSYNEQFF,TGTGCCAGCAGTTCCCGGGCAGCGGGGCCGTCCTACAATGAGCAGTTCTTC
few,TRBV6-2/TRBV6-3,TRBJ2-2,-,CASSYGGPPGELFF,TGTGCCAGCAGTTACGGGGGACCCCCCGGGGAGCTGTTTTTT
few,TRBV27,TRBJ1-1,-,CASSQGGLRSAFF,TGTGCCAGCAGCCAGGGCGGGTTACGGTCGGCTTTCTTT
many,TRBV7-2,TRBJ2-3,-,CASSSPDRTDTQYF,TGTGCCAGCAGCTCACCTGACCGCACAGATACGCAGTATTTT
-,TRBV7-6,TRBJ1-1,-,CASSFRDMNTEAFF,TGTGCCAGCAGCTTCCGGGATATGAACACTGAAGCTTTCTTT
few,TRBV12-3/TRBV12-4,TRBJ2-3,TRBD2,CASRPGGGADTQYF,TGTGCCAGCAGACCCGGGGGGGGGGCAGATACGCAGTATTTT
few,TRBV27,TRBJ2-3,TRBD1,CASNSPGQLTDTQYF,TGTGCCAGCAACTCCCCGGGACAGCTAACAGATACGCAGTATTTT
few,TRBV4-2,TRBJ1-1,-,CASSQGTALLNTEAFF,TGTGCCAGCAGCCAAGGAACAGCACTGTTGAACACTGAAGCTTTCTTT
-,TRBV6-2/TRBV6-3,TRBJ2-5,TRBD2,CASSSSLSYSGGAGETQYF,TGTGCCAGCAGTTCCTCGCTTAGTTATAGCGGGGGGGCCGGAGAGACCCAGTACTTC
few,TRBV12-3/TRBV12-4,TRBJ2-7,-,CASSSRLVSFDEQYF,TGTGCCAGCAGTTCCCGACTCGTATCTTTCGACGAGCAGTACTTC
-,TRBV12-3/TRBV12-4,TRBJ1-5,-,CASSLRVMDNQPQHF,TGTGCCAGCAGTTTAAGAGTAATGGACAATCAGCCCCAGCATTTT
few,TRBV2,TRBJ1-1,TRBD1,CASSPGQGAYRNTEAFF,TGTGCCAGCAGTCCAGGACAGGGGGCATATAGGAACACTGAAGCTTTCTTT
many,TRBV6-1,TRBJ2-1,TRBD2,CASSEWTSGGNEQFF,TGTGCCAGCAGTGAATGGACTAGCGGGGGGAATGAGCAGTTCTTC
few,TRBV9,TRBJ2-3,-,CASSDKISTDTQYF,TGTGCCAGCAGCGACAAGATTAGCACAGATACGCAGTATTTT
-,TRBV27,TRBJ1-2,-,CASSLSSGGDYGYTF,TGTGCCAGCAGTTTAAGTTCGGGGGGCGACTATGGCTACACCTTC
few,TRBV7-2,TRBJ2-2,-,CASSWGLADSGELFF,TGTGCCAGCAGCTGGGGGCTAGCGGACTCCGGGGAGCTGTTTTTT
-,TRBV2,TRBJ1-5,-,CASSVTPEVSNQPQHF,TGTGCCAGCAGTGTGACCCCCGAGGTGAGCAATCAGCCCCAGCATTTT
-,TRBV11-2,TRBJ1-1,-,CASSSRYRDGNTEAFF,TGTGCCAGCAGCTCACGCTACAGGGACGGGAACACTGAAGCTTTCTTT
-,TRBV20-1,TRBJ2-1,TRBD2,CSAFRRTSGASYNEQFF,TGCAGTGCTTTTCGTCGGACTAGCGGGGCGTCCTACAATGAGCAGTTCTTC
-,TRBV4-3,TRBJ2-1,-,CASSQEQALYNEQFF,TGCGCCAGCAGCCAAGAACAGGCCCTTTACAATGAGCAGTTCTTC
many,TRBV12-3/TRBV12-4,TRBJ2-1,-,CASSPFYSGEQFF,TGTGCCAGCAGCCCCTTTTACAGTGGTGAGCAGTTCTTC
-,TRBV27,TRBJ1-5,-,CASSVGVIGPQHF,TGTGCCAGCAGTGTAGGGGTAATTGGGCCCCAGCATTTT
few,TRBV6-1,TRBJ2-2,-,CASSEDAGIGELFF,TGTGCCAGCAGTGAAGATGCGGGAATCGGGGAGCTGTTTTTT
many,TRBV7-2,TRBJ1-2,-,CASSSYSTNYGYTF,TGTGCCAGCAGCTCGTACAGTACTAACTATGGCTACACCTTC
many,TRBV7-8,TRBJ2-2,-,CASSLAQGQNTGELFF,TGTGCCAGCAGCTTAGCGCAGGGACAAAACACCGGGGAGCTGTTTTTT
-,TRBV7-9,TRBJ1-1,-,CASSPIRTAMNTEAFF,TGTGCCAGCAGCCCTATCCGGACAGCGATGAACACTGAAGCTTTCTTT